This T cell receptor (beta chain) was captured by sequencing in a study of radiation and T cells in renal cell carcinoma (dated by TCRdb to 2018 to 2020). About the study as a whole: The samples were drawn from a clinical trial, where primary renal cell carcinomas were treated with 15 Gy of stereotactic body radiation therapy and then removed by nephrectomy 4 weeks afterward. TCR beta sequencing covered 50 to 55 samples in total, comprising about 26 tumors and around 27 peripheral blood samples. A total of roughly 4 million unique CDR3 nucleotide sequences, encoding some 2,700,000 unique CDR3 amino acid sequences, were found across all 50 or so samples. General study outcomes and caveats: Blood repertoire dynamics were not followed beyond 4 weeks after treatment. The single-armed trial design could not address effects of radiation dose or scheduling on the TCR repertoire. In blood, the top tumor clonotypes increased between baseline and 2 weeks post-radiation and then shrank by 4 weeks, which suggests that tumor-resident clones expanded only transiently. No pretreatment tumor biopsies were available, so the baseline intratumoral presence of clonotypes could not be determined.

Following the manufacturer's recommendations, the immunoSEQ kit was used to generate TCR beta libraries from genomic DNA. For library preparation, a first multiplex PCR was performed with proprietary primers, followed by a second PCR in which unique barcodes were added, and bead cleanups were performed after each round. A kit-provided positive control reaction and a negative control reaction were included in every sample batch. The final libraries were assessed on an Agilent 4200 TapeStation D1000 ScreenTape, pooled by volume, and quantified by qPCR. Sequencing was performed on an Illumina NextSeq500 with a MidOutput 150-cycle cartridge, and 156 Read1 and 15 Index1 cycles were run with kit custom primers. The pooled library was loaded at approximately 0.98 pM with 20% PhiX control spiked in. The original pipeline was this. Vendor-processed data were analyzed in R, with a clonotype defined as all T cells sharing the same CDR3 nucleotide sequence. For clone abundance analyses, frequencies were normalized to the 10,000 most abundant clones in each sample. Before analysis, public T cell clones were removed, and these numbered fewer than six per sample on average. Tumor-enriched clonotypes and baseline blood-enriched clonotypes were defined as those with an abundance difference of at least 32-fold between compartments. A beta-binomial differential abundance model was applied to find clonotypes that expanded or contracted between blood time points. Tumor-blood repertoire similarity was measured with the Baroni-Urbani and Buser coefficient, and group comparisons used two-tailed Wilcoxon tests in R. Sourced from immuneACCESS, this table was stored by TCRdb with only in-frame sequences that have V and J called. A share of the clones is absent; for the studies checked, an unresolved V gene accounts for under half, and the remainder has no known explanation. V and J calls plus clone size are reproduced from that table; the DNA served to infer D and trimming. Here the sample has 100,000 to 150,000 clones; around 81% occur a single time. Together, the top ten hold roughly 6.2% of the sample.

Reading the label with the study, this specimen's time point is: blood 2 weeks post-SBRT. According to the study, the label for this sample's treatment or condition signals: 15 Gy SBRT to primary tumor, nephrectomy 4 weeks later. To track tumor-enriched clonotypes, serial peripheral blood was sampled from radiation-treated patients at baseline and at 2 weeks and 4 weeks after SBRT. Renal cell carcinoma with clear cell pathology was present in all patients. Genomic DNA for TCR sequencing was prepared using the QIAamp DNA Blood Mini Kit (Qiagen). The analyses included just those samples that passed every quality control check. This clone appeared a single time. The antigen this receptor binds is unknown. Base qualities are not at hand, and no much larger clone is one base apart. The germline ends are 17 bases apart after V is trimmed by 6 bases and J by 2 bases. The germline V gene supplies CDR1 ENHRY and CDR2 SYGVKD. The CDR3 contains 16 residues, cysteine and phenylalanine counted. Just the 48-base CDR3 DNA is kept, in frame starting at base 1.

Recombination linked TRBV10-3 to TRBJ2-1; the D match is possibly TRBD1 or TRBD2, with 5 bases aligned in each. Here the sequenced sample was blood, taken from a patient whose treatment included radiotherapy and nephrectomy. The receptor comes from a man aged 45-65 years with renal cell carcinoma. The DNA sequence is TGTGCCATCAGCGGGGTAGGGGCATCCCCCTACAATGAGCAGTTCTTC. Its amino acids are CAISGVGASPYNEQFF.